The TCR beta chain under discussion was sequenced for a study of blood T cell repertoires in COVID-19 (dated by TCRdb to about 2020). With regard to the full study: Samples covering the acute and convalescent phases of COVID-19 were provided by collaborators in the United States, Italy and Spain. Where available, HLA class I and class II types were obtained from metadata supplied by the sample provider rather than from assay-based typing. A de-identified subject ID, COVID-19 status, age in years and sex were almost always included in the sample metadata. Deeply sampled blood TCRbeta repertoires from subjects exposed to, actively infected with, or recovered from COVID-19 were included in the dataset. A freely available public database, intended as a resource for researchers studying the immune response to SARS-CoV-2, is where the repertoires were released. The samples were drawn from two sources: the first 160 participants of the ongoing ImmuneRACE study, and over 1,000 subjects contributed by 6 global collaborators. The material from the prospective study consisted of cDNA or gDNA derived from T cells, B-cell-depleted T cells, or PBMCs.

Participants in the prospective study were enrolled through a virtual design, were aged roughly 18 to 90 years, and lived in roughly 24 United States geographic areas. Cohort assignment in the prospective study relied on participant-reported clinical history from a screening survey and a study questionnaire. Recovered participants in ImmuneRACE Cohort 3 were defined by two consecutive negative NP/OP PCR tests, clearance by a healthcare professional, or resolution of symptoms. Each participant in the prospective study had whole blood, serum and a nasopharyngeal or oropharyngeal swab collected by mobile phlebotomists. Participants in the prospective study had the option to provide additional blood draws and questionnaires over a roughly 2-month period. Prospective study blood samples were shipped either frozen or at room temperature before DNA extraction. Points the paper makes about the study in general: Clinical and demographic metadata were provided uncurated, with the amount varying by source and participant.

TCRbeta CDR3 regions were amplified from genomic DNA using the immunoSEQ Assay, a bias-controlled multiplex PCR. In the authors' own workflow: Within the assay, amplification of reference gene primers was used to estimate how many nucleated cells each sample contained. To quantify the absolute abundance of each unique TCRbeta CDR3 rearrangement, sequence reads were collapsed and filtered. For each sample, productive Simpson clonality was calculated by taking the square root of Simpson's diversity index across productive rearrangements. TCRdb holds this immuneACCESS table with in-frame rearrangements only. Some clones are missing; in checked studies, unresolved V genes explain under half, and the rest has no known cause. That table supplies the V and J calls and clone size; D and trimming were determined from the DNA. The sample table lists roughly 200,000 clones, around 85% of them with a count of one. The top ten hold roughly a sixth of the sample.

On this clone: The target of this receptor is not known. Per-base quality was not reported, and no clone a single base away is much larger than it.

The cysteine opens and the phenylalanine closes a CDR3 of 13 amino acids. Left in the record is the CDR3 DNA by itself, 39 bases read in frame from the first base. CDR1 and CDR2 were assigned from the germline V gene as LGHNT and FRNRAP. Trimming costs V 1 base and J 8 bases, and their ends lie 11 bases apart. The sequenced sample consisted of PBMCs or T cells enriched from blood (not recorded which). Recombination joined TRBV12-5 with TRBJ1-2; the D gene lacks a confident call. The TCR sequence derives from a man aged 35 to 55 who had recovered from COVID-19. CDR3 sequence: CASGLAGLPGYTF. In nucleotide form, the sequence is TGTGCTAGTGGTTTGGCCGGACTCCCGGGCTACACCTTC.